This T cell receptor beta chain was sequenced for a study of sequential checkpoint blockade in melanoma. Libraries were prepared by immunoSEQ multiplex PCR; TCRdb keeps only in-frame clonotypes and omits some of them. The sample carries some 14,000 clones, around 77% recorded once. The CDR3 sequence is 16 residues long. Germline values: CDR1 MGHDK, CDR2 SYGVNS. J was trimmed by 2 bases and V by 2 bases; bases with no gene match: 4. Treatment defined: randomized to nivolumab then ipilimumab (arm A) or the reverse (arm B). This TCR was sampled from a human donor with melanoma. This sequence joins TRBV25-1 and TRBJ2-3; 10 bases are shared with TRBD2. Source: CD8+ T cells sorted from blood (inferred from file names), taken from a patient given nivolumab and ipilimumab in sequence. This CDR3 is CASSEASGRITDTQYF. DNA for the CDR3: TGTGCCAGCAGTGAAGCTAGCGGGAGAATCACAGATACGCAGTATTTT.